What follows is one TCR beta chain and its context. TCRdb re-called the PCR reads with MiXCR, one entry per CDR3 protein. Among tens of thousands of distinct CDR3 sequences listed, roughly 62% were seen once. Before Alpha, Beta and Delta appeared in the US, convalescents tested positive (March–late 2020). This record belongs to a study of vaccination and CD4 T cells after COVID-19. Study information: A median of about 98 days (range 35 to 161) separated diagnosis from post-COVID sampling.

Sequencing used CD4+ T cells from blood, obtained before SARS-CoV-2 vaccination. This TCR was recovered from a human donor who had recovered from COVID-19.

The chain's CDR3 is CASRLTGQSTDTQYF. CDR3 in DNA: TGTGCCAGCAGGCTGACAGGACAGAGCACAGATACGCAGTATTTT. V gene TRBV12-3 or TRBV12-4 combines with J gene TRBJ2-3; D possibly corresponds to TRBD1 (6 bases). CDR3 length: 15 residues. The V end was cut by 6 bases, the J end by 0 bases, with 13 bases between.